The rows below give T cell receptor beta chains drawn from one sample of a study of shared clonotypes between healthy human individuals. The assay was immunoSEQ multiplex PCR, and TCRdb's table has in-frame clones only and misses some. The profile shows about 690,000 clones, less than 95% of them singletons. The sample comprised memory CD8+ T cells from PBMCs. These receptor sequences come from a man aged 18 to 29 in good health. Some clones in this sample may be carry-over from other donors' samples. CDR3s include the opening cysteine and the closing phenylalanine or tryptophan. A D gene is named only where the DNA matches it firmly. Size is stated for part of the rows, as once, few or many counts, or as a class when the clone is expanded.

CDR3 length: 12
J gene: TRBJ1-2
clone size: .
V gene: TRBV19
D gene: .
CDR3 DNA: TGTGCCAGTAGTCCGCCGTCGGAGGCCTACACCTTC
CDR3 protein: CASSPPSEAYTF

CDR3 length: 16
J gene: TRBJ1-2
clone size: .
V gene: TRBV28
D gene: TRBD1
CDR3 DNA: TGTGCCAGCAGCGTATACCCGGGACAGAGAAACTATGGCTACACCTTC
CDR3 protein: CASSVYPGQRNYGYTF

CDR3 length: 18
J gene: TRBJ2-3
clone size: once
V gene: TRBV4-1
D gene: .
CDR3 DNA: TGCGCCAGCAGCCAAGATTGGGGACTTATTGCTAGCACAGATACGCAGTATTTT
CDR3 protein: CASSQDWGLIASTDTQYF

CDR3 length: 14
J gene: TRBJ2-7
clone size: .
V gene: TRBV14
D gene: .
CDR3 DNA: TGTGCCAGCAGCCAATGGGACCGGCGGAGGGAGCAGTACTTC
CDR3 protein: CASSQWDRRREQYF

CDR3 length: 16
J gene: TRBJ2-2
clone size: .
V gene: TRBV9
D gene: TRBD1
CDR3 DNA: TGTGCCAGCAGCGGTTACGGGACAGGGAACACCGGGGAGCTGTTTTTT
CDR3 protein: CASSGYGTGNTGELFF

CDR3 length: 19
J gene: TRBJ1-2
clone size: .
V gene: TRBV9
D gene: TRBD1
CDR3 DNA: TGTGCCAGCAGCGGAATTGGGGGGGACAGGGAGATCCCTAACTATGGCTACACCTTC
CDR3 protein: CASSGIGGDREIPNYGYTF

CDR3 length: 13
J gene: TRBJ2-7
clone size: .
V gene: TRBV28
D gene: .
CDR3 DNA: TGTGCCAGCAGCGGAACGTACTCCTACGAGCAGTACTTC
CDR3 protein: CASSGTYSYEQYF

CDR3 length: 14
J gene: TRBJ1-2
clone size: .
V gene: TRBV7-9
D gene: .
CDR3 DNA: TGTGCCAGCAGCTTAGGCGACTGGAACTATGGCTACACCTTC
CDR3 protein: CASSLGDWNYGYTF

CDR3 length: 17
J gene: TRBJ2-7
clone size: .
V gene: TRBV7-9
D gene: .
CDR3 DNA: TGTGCCAGCAGCTCAGGGACGGAAGGTCCGGGTAGCTACGAGCAGTACTTC
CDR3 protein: CASSSGTEGPGSYEQYF

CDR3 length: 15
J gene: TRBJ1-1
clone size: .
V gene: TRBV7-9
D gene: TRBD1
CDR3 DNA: TGTGCCAGCAGCCCCCCCGGGACAGCGAACACTGAAGCTTTCTTT
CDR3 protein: CASSPPGTANTEAFF

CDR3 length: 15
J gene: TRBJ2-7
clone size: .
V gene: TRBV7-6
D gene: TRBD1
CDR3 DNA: TGTGCCAGCAGCTTAGCCGTGACAGGGACCTACGAGCAGTACTTC
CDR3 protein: CASSLAVTGTYEQYF

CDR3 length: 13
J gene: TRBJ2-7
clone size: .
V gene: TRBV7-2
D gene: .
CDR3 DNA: TGTGCCAGCAGCCCGAGGACAGCCTACGAGCAGTACTTC
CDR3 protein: CASSPRTAYEQYF

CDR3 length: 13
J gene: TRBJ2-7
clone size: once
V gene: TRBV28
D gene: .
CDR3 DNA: TGTGCCAGCAGTTTACCAGGGTCCTACGAGCAGTACTTC
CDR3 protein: CASSLPGSYEQYF

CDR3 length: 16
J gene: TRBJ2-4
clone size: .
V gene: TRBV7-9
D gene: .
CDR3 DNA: TGTGCCAGCAGCTTAGACCATACAGGGAGAAAAAACATTCAGTACTTC
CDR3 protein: CASSLDHTGRKNIQYF

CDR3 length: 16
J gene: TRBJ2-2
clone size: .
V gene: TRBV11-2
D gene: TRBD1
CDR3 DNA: TGTGCCAGCAGCTCCTCAGGGGGTACGAACACCGGGGAGCTGTTTTTT
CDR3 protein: CASSSSGGTNTGELFF

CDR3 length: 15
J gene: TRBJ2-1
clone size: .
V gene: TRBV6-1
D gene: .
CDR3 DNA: TGTGCCAGCAGTGCCTCGAGGGGGTTCTACAATGAGCAGTTCTTC
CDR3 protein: CASSASRGFYNEQFF

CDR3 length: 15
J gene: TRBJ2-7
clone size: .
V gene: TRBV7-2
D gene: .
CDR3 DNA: TGTGCCAGCAGCTTAGTGGGGACACCGACCTACGAGCAGTACTTC
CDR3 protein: CASSLVGTPTYEQYF

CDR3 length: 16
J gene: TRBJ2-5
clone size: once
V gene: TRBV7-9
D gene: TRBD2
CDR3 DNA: TGTGCCAGCAGCTTCTCCGTTGCGGAGGGAGGGGAGACCCAGTACTTC
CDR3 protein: CASSFSVAEGGETQYF

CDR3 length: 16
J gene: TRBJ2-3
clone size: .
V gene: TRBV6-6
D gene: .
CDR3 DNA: TGTGCCAGCAGTTACTCGAACGGCCGCAGCACAGATACGCAGTATTTT
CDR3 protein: CASSYSNGRSTDTQYF

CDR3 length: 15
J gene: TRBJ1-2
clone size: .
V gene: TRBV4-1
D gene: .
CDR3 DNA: TGCGCCAGCAGCCCCGGGTTGACAGCTAACTATGGCTACACCTTC
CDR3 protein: CASSPGLTANYGYTF

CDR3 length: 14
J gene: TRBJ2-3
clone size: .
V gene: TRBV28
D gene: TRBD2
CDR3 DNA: TGTGCCAGCATTGCGGGACTAGCATCAGATACGCAGTATTTT
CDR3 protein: CASIAGLASDTQYF

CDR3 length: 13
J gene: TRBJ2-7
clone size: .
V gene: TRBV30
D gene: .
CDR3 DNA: TGTGCCTGGAGCTACGGGGGCCCCTACGAGCAGTACTTC
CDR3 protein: CAWSYGGPYEQYF

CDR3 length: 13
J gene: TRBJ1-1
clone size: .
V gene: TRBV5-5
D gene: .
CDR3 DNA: TGTGCCAGCAGCTTGGGAGGGAGCACTGAAGCTTTCTTT
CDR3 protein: CASSLGGSTEAFF

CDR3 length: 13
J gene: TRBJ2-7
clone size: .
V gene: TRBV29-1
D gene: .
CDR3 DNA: TGCAGCGTTGTGGGGCAGGGAGCCTACGAGCAGTACTTC
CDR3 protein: CSVVGQGAYEQYF

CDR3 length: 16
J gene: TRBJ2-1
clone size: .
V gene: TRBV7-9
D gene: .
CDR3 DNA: TGTGCCAGCAGCTTAGGCTTTTCGGCCTCCTACAATGAGCAGTTCTTC
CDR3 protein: CASSLGFSASYNEQFF

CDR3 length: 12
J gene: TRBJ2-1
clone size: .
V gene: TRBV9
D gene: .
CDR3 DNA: TGTGCCAGCAGCCCTCCAACACATGAGCAGTTCTTC
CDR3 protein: CASSPPTHEQFF

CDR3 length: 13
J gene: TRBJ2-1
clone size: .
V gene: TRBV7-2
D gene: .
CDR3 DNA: TGTGCCAGCAGCTGGGTGGGGAACAATGAGCAGTTCTTC
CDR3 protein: CASSWVGNNEQFF

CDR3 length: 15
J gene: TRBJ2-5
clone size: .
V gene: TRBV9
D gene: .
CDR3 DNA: TGTGCCAGCAGCGTAGCTAATCTCAGGATTGAGACCCAGTACTTC
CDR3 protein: CASSVANLRIETQYF

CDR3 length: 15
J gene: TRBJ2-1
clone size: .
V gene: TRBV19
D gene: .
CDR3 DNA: TGTGCCAGTAGTTACGAGTACGGAGGGGGCAATGAGCAGTTCTTC
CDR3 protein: CASSYEYGGGNEQFF

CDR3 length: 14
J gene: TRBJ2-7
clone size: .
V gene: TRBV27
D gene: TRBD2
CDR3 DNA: TGTGCCAGCAGCGGGACTAGCGTGGGCTACGAGCAGTACTTC
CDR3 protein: CASSGTSVGYEQYF

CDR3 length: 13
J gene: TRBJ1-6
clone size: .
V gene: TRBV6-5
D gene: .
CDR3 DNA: TGTGCCAGCAGTTGGGGGGGAAATTCACCCCTCCACTTT
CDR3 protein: CASSWGGNSPLHF

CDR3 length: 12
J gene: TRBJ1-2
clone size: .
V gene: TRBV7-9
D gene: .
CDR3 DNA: TGTGCCAGCAGCACAGGCTTCTATGGCTACACCTTC
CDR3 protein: CASSTGFYGYTF

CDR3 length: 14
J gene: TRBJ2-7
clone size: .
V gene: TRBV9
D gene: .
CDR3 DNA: TGTGCCAGCAGCGTCGATCCGGGAGCCTACGAGCAGTACTTC
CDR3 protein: CASSVDPGAYEQYF

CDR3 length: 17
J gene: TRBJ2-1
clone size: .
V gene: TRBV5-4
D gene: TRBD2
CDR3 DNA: TGTGCCAGCAGCTTGGATGGGCTTAGCGGGGCAGGCAATGAGCAGTTCTTC
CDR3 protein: CASSLDGLSGAGNEQFF

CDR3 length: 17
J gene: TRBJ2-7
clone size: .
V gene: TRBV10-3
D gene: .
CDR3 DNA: TGTGCCATCAGTGATCATCGATATGGTAGCGGCTCCTACGAGCAGTACTTC
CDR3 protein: CAISDHRYGSGSYEQYF

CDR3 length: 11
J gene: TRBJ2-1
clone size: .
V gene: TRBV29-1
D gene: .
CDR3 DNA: TGCAGCGTTGAGGGATACAATGAGCAGTTCTTC
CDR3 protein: CSVEGYNEQFF

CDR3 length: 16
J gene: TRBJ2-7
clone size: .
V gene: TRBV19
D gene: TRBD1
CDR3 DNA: TGTGCCAGTAGTCCCACCCTCCGGGACAGCCACTACGAGCAGTACTTC
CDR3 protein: CASSPTLRDSHYEQYF

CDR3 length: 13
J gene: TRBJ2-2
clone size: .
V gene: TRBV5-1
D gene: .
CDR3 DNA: TGCGCCAGCAGCTTGGAATCATACGGGGAGCTGTTTTTT
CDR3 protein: CASSLESYGELFF

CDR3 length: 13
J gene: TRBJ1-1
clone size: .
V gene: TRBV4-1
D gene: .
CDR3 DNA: TGCGCCAGCAGCCAAGTGGGTGACACTGAAGCTTTCTTT
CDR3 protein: CASSQVGDTEAFF

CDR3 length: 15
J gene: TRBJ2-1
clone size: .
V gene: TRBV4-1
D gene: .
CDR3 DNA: TGCGCCAGCAGCCAGGAGCCGAGCTCCTACAATGAGCAGTTCTTC
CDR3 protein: CASSQEPSSYNEQFF

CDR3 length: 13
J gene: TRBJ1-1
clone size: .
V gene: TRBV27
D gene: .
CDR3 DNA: TGTGCCAGCAGTTCAGGGGTAGTCACTGAAGCTTTCTTT
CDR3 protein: CASSSGVVTEAFF

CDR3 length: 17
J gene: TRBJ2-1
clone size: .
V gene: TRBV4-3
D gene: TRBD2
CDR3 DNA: TGCGCCAGCAGCCAAGATATTCTAGCGGAGAACTACAATGAGCAGTTCTTC
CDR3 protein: CASSQDILAENYNEQFF

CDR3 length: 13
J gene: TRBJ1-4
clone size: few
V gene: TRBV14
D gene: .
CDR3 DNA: TGTGCCAGCAGCGAGGGGTTTGCTGAAAAACTGTTTTTT
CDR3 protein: CASSEGFAEKLFF

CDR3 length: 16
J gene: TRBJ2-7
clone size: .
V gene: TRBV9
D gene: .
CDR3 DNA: TGTGCCAGCAGCCCGGAGGACTCCCTTTCTACTTACGAGCAGTACTTC
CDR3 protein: CASSPEDSLSTYEQYF

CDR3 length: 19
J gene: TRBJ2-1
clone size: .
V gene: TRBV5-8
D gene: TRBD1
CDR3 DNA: TGTGCCAGCAGCCCTTGGACAGGGGGCTCTCCTCACGCCGAACCGGGGCAGTTCTTC
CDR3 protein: CASSPWTGGSPHAEPGQFF